The rows below give T cell receptor beta chains drawn from one sample of a study of shared clonotypes between healthy human individuals. The data were produced by immunoSEQ multiplex PCR, yet TCRdb's version contains in-frame clones alone and is incomplete. The sample lists about 960,000 clones, about 80% occurring once. Specimen: memory CD4+ T cells sorted from blood. The receptors here all came from a man aged 18 to 29 in good health. The CDR3 runs from the conserved cysteine through the conserved F or W. Each record gives: D gene, V gene, J gene, CDR3 protein. D genes are given only for firm matches.

>TRBD2|TRBV5-1|TRBJ2-7
CASSLALREVQYF
>TRBD1|TRBV4-1|TRBJ1-2
CASSQIDRVISYTF
>.|TRBV27|TRBJ2-1
CASRLLSSYNEQFF
>.|TRBV25-1|TRBJ1-2
CASSEQNYGYTF
>.|TRBV9|TRBJ1-5
CASSVATLGSNQPQHF
>.|TRBV2|TRBJ2-7
CASSLEGVLAYEQYF
>.|TRBV2|TRBJ1-5
CASRERTVYSNQPQHF
>TRBD1|TRBV19|TRBJ1-2
CASRPGQGLNYGYTF
>.|TRBV28|TRBJ2-7
CASSYGDLSYEQYF
>TRBD1|TRBV7-3|TRBJ2-5
CASSMGQGWETQYF
>TRBD2|TRBV9|TRBJ2-3
CASSVESASGGSDTQYF
>.|TRBV2|TRBJ2-3
CASSEIGGTDTQYF
>.|TRBV7-9|TRBJ2-7
CASSWNYEQYF
>TRBD1|TRBV5-4|TRBJ2-3
CASSGTGGMDTQYF
>.|TRBV6-6|TRBJ1-3
CASTRGLNTIYF
>TRBD1|TRBV5-1|TRBJ2-7
CASSFEGARGEQYF
>.|TRBV30|.
CAWGGDKTYEQYF
>.|TRBV30|TRBJ1-1
CAWSPERGAFF
>.|TRBV19|TRBJ1-6
CASTPLDRDGSPLHF
>TRBD1|TRBV5-8|TRBJ1-5
CASRRDRVSNQPQHF
>.|TRBV11-2|TRBJ2-1
CASSLAGSGSVEQFF
>.|TRBV5-1|TRBJ2-7
CASSTAYEQYF
>TRBD2|TRBV5-4|TRBJ2-7
CASSPGGTSGTYEQYF
>.|TRBV5-6|TRBJ2-2
CASSLPLSRELFF
>TRBD2|TRBV5-6|TRBJ2-5
CASNSPAGGGVIETQYF
>TRBD2|TRBV29-1|TRBJ2-1
CSVREAGGSYNEQFF
>.|TRBV19|TRBJ2-4
CASSIGQSSYIQYF
>TRBD1|TRBV6-5|TRBJ2-5
CASRPDRGRSETQYF
>TRBD1|TRBV30|TRBJ1-1
CAWSPTGEITEAFF
>TRBD1|TRBV10-1|TRBJ1-6
CASSGGGVNSPLHF
>TRBD1|TRBV27|TRBJ1-2
CASRPWTGGGDYGYTF
>.|TRBV18|TRBJ2-7
CASSPRVASEQYF
>.|TRBV28|TRBJ1-1
CASSSQTRITEAFF
>TRBD1|TRBV18|TRBJ2-1
CASSPGGQGSNEQFF
>.|TRBV6-5|TRBJ2-7
CASSRGPRQEQYF
>.|TRBV5-4|TRBJ1-1
CASSTGGRKGTEAFF
>.|TRBV4-1|TRBJ2-3
CASSSRTDTSTDTQYF
>TRBD1|TRBV6-1|TRBJ2-7
CASSWQGAEQYF
>.|TRBV7-2|TRBJ1-6
CASSSSGTSAHSPLHF
>.|TRBV4-3|TRBJ2-7
CASSQDVGAREQYF
>TRBD1|TRBV28|TRBJ1-2
CASSRPGQGASNYGYTF
>TRBD1|TRBV5-6|TRBJ2-2
CASSLWTGLNTGELFF
>TRBD2|TRBV5-4|TRBJ2-7
CASSSIMGLAGGLDYEQYF
>.|TRBV6-1|TRBJ1-3
CASSESSFSGNTIYF
>.|TRBV6-1|TRBJ2-7
CASRRGETGRDEQYF
>.|TRBV25-1|TRBJ2-5
CASSEGLETQYF